The rows below give T cell receptor beta chains drawn from one sample of a study of shared clonotypes between healthy human individuals. The repertoire was sequenced with immunoSEQ multiplex PCR; TCRdb's copy has only in-frame clones and lacks some. The sample holds roughly 890,000 clones, 90% to 95% seen once. The sequenced sample was naive CD8+ T cells sorted from blood. Every receptor here comes from a man aged 25 to 40 in good health. Both conserved end residues are part of each CDR3. The D gene is left open where the match is weak. Not every row has a clone size; where given, it reads once, few, many or a size class.

TGTGCCAGCGTCGGGGGGGGGATTGAGCAGTTCTTC CASVGGGIEQFF TRBD2 TRBJ2-1 . TRBV6-1
TGTGCCAGCAGTTTAAGTCTAGCGGGCCGATGGGATACGCAGTATTTT CASSLSLAGRWDTQYF TRBD2 TRBJ2-3 . TRBV28
TGTGCCAGCATCCAAACGGCAGACTCCTACGAGCAGTACTTC CASIQTADSYEQYF . TRBJ2-7 . TRBV7-6
TGTGCCAGCAGCACCACAGGGGGAAGCACAGATACGCAGTATTTT CASSTTGGSTDTQYF TRBD1 TRBJ2-3 . TRBV13
. CASSYFGNGELFF . TRBJ2-2 . TRBV6-6
TGTGCCAGCAGCTCCCCGTGGAGGACTAATGAAAAACTGTTTTTT CASSSPWRTNEKLFF . TRBJ1-4 . TRBV7-9
TGTGCCAGCAGCATATCCGGGACAGGGAATGAAAAACTGTTTTTT CASSISGTGNEKLFF TRBD1 TRBJ1-4 few TRBV9
TGTGCCAGCAGCATGTGGGGACTAGCGGGATCCTACGAGCAGTACTTC CASSMWGLAGSYEQYF TRBD2 TRBJ2-7 . TRBV5-6
TGTGCCAGCAGCTCAACTAGCGGGAGGTCTGGGGCCAACGTCCTGACTTTC CASSSTSGRSGANVLTF TRBD2 TRBJ2-6 . TRBV7-9
TGCGCCAGCAGCCAAGATGCTACGTCCTACGAGCAGTACTTC CASSQDATSYEQYF . TRBJ2-7 . TRBV4-1
TGTGCCAGCAGCTTAGGCCAACTGACTAGCGCTTATTACAATGAGCAGTTCTTC CASSLGQLTSAYYNEQFF TRBD2 TRBJ2-1 . TRBV7-6
TGTGCCAGCAGCCAACTAGCGGGAGCTGTTAATGAGCAGTTCTTC CASSQLAGAVNEQFF TRBD2 TRBJ2-1 . TRBV14
TGTGCCAGCAGCCCTTCAAGCGAGGAGACCCAGTACTTC CASSPSSEETQYF . TRBJ2-5 . TRBV5-4
TGTGCCAGCAGGACTAAACAGGGGGATTATCAGCCCCAGCATTTT CASRTKQGDYQPQHF TRBD1 TRBJ1-5 . TRBV28
TGTGCCAGCTCACCACCTGCGCTAGGGGAGACCCAGTACTTC CASSPPALGETQYF . TRBJ2-5 . TRBV18
TGTGCCAGCAGTGTGCAGAACTATGGCTACACCTTC CASSVQNYGYTF . TRBJ1-2 . TRBV21-1
TGCAGCGTTGCGGAACCTACCCAAGCTTTCTTT CSVAEPTQAFF . TRBJ1-1 . TRBV29-1
TGCGCCAGCAGTGAGGGAACTGAGCAGTTCTTC CASSEGTEQFF . TRBJ2-1 few TRBV10-2
TGTGCCAGCTCACCAGTTTCGGGAGGGCGTCGGACCGGGGAGCTGTTTTTT CASSPVSGGRRTGELFF TRBD2 TRBJ2-2 . TRBV18
TGTGCCAGCAGTGAAGGGGACTGGAACTACAATGAGCAGTTCTTC CASSEGDWNYNEQFF . TRBJ2-1 many TRBV6-1
TGTGCCAGCAGCTTAACGGGGGTGGGTCAGCCCCAGCATTTT CASSLTGVGQPQHF . TRBJ1-5 few TRBV7-9
TGCGCCAGCAGTGAGTCGGCGAGTCGGGGATTGTACGAGCAGTACTTC CASSESASRGLYEQYF . TRBJ2-7 . TRBV10-2
TGTGCCACCAAAATCAGCACAGGAGCCTACGAGCAGTACTTC CATKISTGAYEQYF . TRBJ2-7 . TRBV15
TGTGCCACCAGCAGAGGAAGCCCACTTAGCTCCTACAATGAGCAGTTCTTC CATSRGSPLSSYNEQFF . TRBJ2-1 . TRBV15
TGTGCCAGCAGCCCCGAAACAGGGGGGGGGTTTCTTGCTAATGAAAAACTGTTTTTT CASSPETGGGFLANEKLFF TRBD1 TRBJ1-4 once TRBV28
TGTGCCAGCAGCGTCGAAGGGCGGGAACCCTACGAGCAGTACTTC CASSVEGREPYEQYF . TRBJ2-7 . TRBV5-4
TGTGCCAGCAGTCTAACTAGCGCTAACTATGGCTACACCTTC CASSLTSANYGYTF . TRBJ1-2 . TRBV7-2
TGTGCCATCAGTGAGTCGATCAGCGGGAGGCCCTTAAACACCGGGGAGCTGTTTTTT CAISESISGRPLNTGELFF TRBD2 TRBJ2-2 once TRBV10-3
TGTGCCAGCAGTGATTGGGTATCCTCCTACAATGAGCAGTTCTTC CASSDWVSSYNEQFF . TRBJ2-1 . TRBV2
TGCGCCAGCAGCCAGGGACCAATCATGACGGGAGGGGATGGGGCTTTCTTT CASSQGPIMTGGDGAFF . TRBJ1-1 . TRBV4-3
TGTGCCAGCACCACCGGGAGAGCGGGCTCCTACAATGAGCAGTTCTTC CASTTGRAGSYNEQFF . TRBJ2-1 . TRBV7-4
TGTGCCAGCAGTTTAGCTGGGGTACGTAGCGATGAGCAGTTCTTC CASSLAGVRSDEQFF . TRBJ2-1 . TRBV27
TGTGCCAGCAGTTTTCGGGGGAGAGGCACCGGGGAGCTGTTTTTT CASSFRGRGTGELFF . TRBJ2-2 once TRBV28
TGTGCCAGCAGCCATCCGGGACAGGGGGAAAAACTGTTTTTT CASSHPGQGEKLFF TRBD1 TRBJ1-4 . TRBV7-9
TGTGCCAGCAGGGGAGAGGTCCAGTACTTC CASRGEVQYF . TRBJ2-5 . TRBV28
TGTGCCAGCAGCTTAGGGACAGGGATGGGAGCTTTCTTT CASSLGTGMGAFF TRBD1 TRBJ1-1 . TRBV7-9
TGCAGCGTTGAGACTAGCGGGAGTTCCTATGAGCAGTTCTTC CSVETSGSSYEQFF TRBD2 TRBJ2-1 . TRBV29-1
TGTGCCTGGGCGACCGTGAGTGAGCAGTTCTTC CAWATVSEQFF . TRBJ2-1 . TRBV30
TGTGCCAGCCCTGACGGTGGAAGCTCTGGAAACACCATATATTTT CASPDGGSSGNTIYF . TRBJ1-3 . TRBV2
TGTGCCAGCAGCTCGAGCCACAGGGGTCCAGAGTCCTACGAGCAGTACTTC CASSSSHRGPESYEQYF TRBD1 TRBJ2-7 . TRBV5-8
TGTGCCAGCAGTCCGGACTTAAAGCTCTACAATGAGCAGTTCTTC CASSPDLKLYNEQFF . TRBJ2-1 . TRBV27
TGTGCCAGCTCACAACCAAGCACAGATACGCAGTATTTT CASSQPSTDTQYF . TRBJ2-3 . TRBV18
TGCGCCAGCAGCCCTTACGGGACTGAAAAACTGTTTTTT CASSPYGTEKLFF . TRBJ1-4 . TRBV4-1
TGTGCCAGCAGTTCCGGGACTAGCGCCACAGATACGCAGTATTTT CASSSGTSATDTQYF TRBD2 TRBJ2-3 . TRBV27
TGTGCCAGCAGTTCCCAAGTCGGTAGCGGGAAGGAGACCCAGTACTTC CASSSQVGSGKETQYF TRBD2 TRBJ2-5 . TRBV27
TGTGCCAGCAGCGCAGATAGGAGGGGTAACTATGGCTACACCTTC CASSADRRGNYGYTF . TRBJ1-2 once TRBV5-6
TGTGCCAGCAGTTCTAGCGGGAGTTTGCACGAGCAGTACTTC CASSSSGSLHEQYF TRBD2 TRBJ2-7 few TRBV27
TGTGCCAGCAGTCCGACGGGACAGGGGCTTGAGGGAGAGACCCAGTACTTC CASSPTGQGLEGETQYF TRBD1 TRBJ2-5 . TRBV28
TGTGCCAGCAGCCTCCACCTCGAACGTGATGAAAAACTGTTTTTT CASSLHLERDEKLFF . TRBJ1-4 . TRBV13
TGTGCCAGCAGTTTATTTGGCAGTTGGGAAGTTTCAGATACGCAGTATTTT CASSLFGSWEVSDTQYF . TRBJ2-3 . TRBV27